Reported below is one T cell receptor (beta chain). Sequencing was performed with immunoSEQ multiplex PCR; in TCRdb, only in-frame clones are kept and a portion is missing. The table includes more than 250,000 clones, approximately 85% detected once. This record comes from a study of blood T cell repertoires in COVID-19. Study at large: Italy, Spain and the United States were the sources of the convalescent and acute COVID-19 samples.

With 3 bases clipped from V and 3 bases from J, the junction kept 1 base outside the gene matches. This CDR3 region has 15 residues. CDR1 and CDR2 (germline): MGHDK, SYGVNS. V and J are TRBV25-1 and TRBJ2-1; 11 nucleotides match TRBD2. Sequenced input: peripheral blood. This TCR was recovered from a woman aged 45-65 years with acute or convalescent COVID-19. The DNA for the CDR3 is TGTGCCAGCAGTGATGGGACTAGCGGCTACAATGAGCAGTTCTTC. It specifies CASSDGTSGYNEQFF.